These 8 T cell receptor beta chains were all obtained from the same sample, sequenced in a study of blood T cell repertoires in COVID-19. TCRdb keeps only in-frame clones here, not all; method: immunoSEQ multiplex PCR. Among 200,000 to 300,000 clones listed, 86% were seen once. The source material was peripheral blood. Receptor source: an elderly woman with COVID-19, enrolled during active disease.

The chain recombines TRBV28 with TRBJ1-5; TRBD1 is a possible D gene (5 bases). The CDR3 has 12 amino acids. Trimming took 7 bases from V and 7 from J, leaving 11 bases between them. From germline, CDR1 is MDHEN and CDR2 SYDVKM. The CDR3 reads CASTGSYQPQHF. The CDR3 nucleotides are TGTGCCAGCACAGGGTCATACCAGCCCCAGCATTTT. Supplemented by reference TRBV28 and TRBJ1-5, the full variable domain reads DVKVTQSSRYLVKRTGEKVFLECVQDMDHENMFWYRQDPGLGLRLIYFSYDVKMKEKGDIPEGYSVSREKKERFSLILESASTNQTSMYLCASTGSYQPQHFGDGTRLSIL.

The chain uses TRBV19 and TRBJ1-5, with TRBD1 matching 9 bases. Germline V gene sequence: CDR1 LNHDA, CDR2 SQIVND (reference sequence). V shed 3 bases and J 0 bases; nucleotides not matched to a gene: 3. CDR3 length: 16 residues. CDR3 sequence reads: CASSMDRGFSNQPQHF. In DNA, the CDR3 is TGTGCCAGTAGTATGGACAGGGGCTTTAGCAATCAGCCCCAGCATTTT. The full variable domain, with the rest looked up from reference TRBV19 and TRBJ1-5, is DGGITQSPKYLFRKEGQNVTLSCEQNLNHDAMYWYRQDPGQGLRLIYYSQIVNDFQKGDIAEGYSVSREKKESFPLTVTSAQKNPTAFYLCASSMDRGFSNQPQHFGDGTRLSIL.

The rearrangement uses TRBV28 and TRBJ1-1; no clear D gene. CDR3 length: 14 amino acids. V lost 6 bases and J 3 bases, leaving 14 bases between the germline ends. Germline lookup yields CDR1 MDHEN and CDR2 SYDVKM. The CDR3 reads CASRIPNSYTEAFF. CDR3 coding DNA: TGTGCCAGCAGGATCCCCAACAGCTACACTGAAGCTTTCTTT. The entire variable domain, with the rest obtained from reference TRBV28 and TRBJ1-1, is as follows: DVKVTQSSRYLVKRTGEKVFLECVQDMDHENMFWYRQDPGLGLRLIYFSYDVKMKEKGDIPEGYSVSREKKERFSLILESASTNQTSMYLCASRIPNSYTEAFFGQGTRLTVV.

This clone has a handful of counts. The CDR3 sequence: CASSLAPGTATNEKLFF. CDR3 coding DNA: TGCGCCAGCAGCTTGGCCCCCGGGACAGCAACTAATGAAAAACTGTTTTTT. The V gene is TRBV5-1, the J gene TRBJ1-4; 7 bases fit TRBD1. The length of the CDR3 is 17 residues. Trimming took 0 bases from V and 0 from J; bases not matched to a gene: 5. Germline CDR1 and CDR2: SGHRS and YFSETQ.

The V call is TRBV4-3, the J call TRBJ2-7; 7 nucleotides agree with TRBD1. Germline V gives CDR1 LGHNA, CDR2 YSLEER. V shed 0 bases and J 2 bases; nucleotides not matched to a gene: 10. The CDR3 spans 17 residues. The CDR3 loop is CASSQETARGQTYEQYF. The CDR3 DNA follows: TGCGCCAGCAGCCAAGAGACCGCCAGGGGACAGACCTACGAGCAGTACTTC.

J is TRBJ1-1 and V is TRBV30; perhaps TRBD1 as D (5 bases). V lost 5 bases and J lost 0, with 19 bases in between. Per the germline V gene, CDR1 is GTSNPN and CDR2 is SVGIG (reference sequence). This CDR3 has 16 amino acids. The CDR3 region is CAWYVSPRGLNTEAFF. The DNA for the CDR3 is TGTGCCTGGTACGTATCTCCCCGGGGGTTGAACACTGAAGCTTTCTTT.

This sequence joins TRBV13 and TRBJ1-1; D unclear. In germline, CDR1 is PRHDT, CDR2 FYEKMQ (reference sequence). V was clipped by 5 bases and J by 2 bases, with 9 bases between them. This CDR3 has 13 residues. The CDR3, as DNA: TGTGCCAGCAGCCGACGGGAAAACACTGAAGCTTTCTTT. It codes for CASSRRENTEAFF.

This clone was seen only once. This sequence joins TRBV3-1 (or the pseudogene TRBV3-2) and TRBJ1-5; unclear D gene. V lost 1 base to trimming and J lost 1 base, with 5 bases between them. Germline V gives CDR1 LGHDT, CDR2 YNNKEL (reference sequence). This CDR3 has 14 amino acids. DNA of the CDR3: TGTGCCAGCAGCCAAGGCCAGAGCAATCAGCCCCAGCATTTT. It codes for CASSQGQSNQPQHF.